This is a list of T cell receptor beta chains from one sample in a study of blood T cell repertoires in COVID-19. Assay used: immunoSEQ multiplex PCR; TCRdb lists only in-frame clones, some missing. Of roughly 260,000 clones in the sample, 79% were seen once. Specimen: peripheral blood. These receptors all come from a woman in her 40s with active or convalescent COVID-19. Each CDR3 is given with its conserved first and last residue. The D gene is left open where the match is weak. Not all rows give a size; the values are once, few, many and, for expanded clones, a class.

J	V	size	D	DNA	CDR3
TRBJ1-6	TRBV28	.	.	TGTGCCAGCAGTTTAGCCGGGGGATCACCCCTCCACTTT	CASSLAGGSPLHF
TRBJ1-4	TRBV3-1/TRBV3-2	once	.	TGTGCCAGCAGCCAAGACGACTGGGAAAAACTGTTTTTT	CASSQDDWEKLFF
TRBJ1-2	TRBV6-5	.	.	TGTGCCAGCAGTTACATGGGACTGGGGGGCTACACCTTC	CASSYMGLGGYTF
TRBJ1-1	TRBV6-5	once	TRBD1	TGTGCCAGCAGCGCGGGACAGGGAACGGGCACTGAAGCTTTCTTT	CASSAGQGTGTEAFF
TRBJ1-2	TRBV14	once	.	TGTGCCAGCAGCCTCTGGGGCAGCTATGGCTACACCTTC	CASSLWGSYGYTF
TRBJ1-1	TRBV7-9	.	TRBD1	TGTGCCAGCAGCTTGCAGGGACAGGGGGCTTCTGAAGCTTTCTTT	CASSLQGQGASEAFF
TRBJ1-2	TRBV28	.	TRBD1	TGTGCCTGCGGACAGGGCTATGGCTACACCTTC	CACGQGYGYTF
TRBJ2-1	TRBV5-1	.	TRBD2	TGCGCCAGCAGCTTGGGGTCTAGCGGGGGGACTGGTGAGCAGTTCTTC	CASSLGSSGGTGEQFF
TRBJ1-2	TRBV6-1	.	.	TGTGCCAGCAGTGAACTGGACTTCAGGGGCTACACCTTC	CASSELDFRGYTF
TRBJ1-4	TRBV12-3/TRBV12-4	.	TRBD1	TGTGCCAGCAGCAGGAAACAGGGACAGTTGTTTTTT	CASSRKQGQLFF
TRBJ1-2	TRBV5-1	.	.	TGCGCCAGCAGCTTGGAAGGGGTGATCTATGGCTACACCTTC	CASSLEGVIYGYTF
TRBJ2-2	TRBV7-6	.	.	TGTGCCAGCAGCGGGCCCCGGGACACCGGGATCGTAGGGGAGCTGTTTTTT	CASSGPRDTGIVGELFF
TRBJ2-1	TRBV24-1	once	.	TGTGCCACCAGTGACCAAGGACAGAACTACTACAATGAGCAGTTCTTC	CATSDQGQNYYNEQFF
TRBJ1-1	TRBV5-1	.	TRBD1	TGCGCCACCCGGACAGGGGGCATGAACACTGAAGCTTTCTTT	CATRTGGMNTEAFF
TRBJ1-1	TRBV30	.	.	TGTGCCTGGAGTGCCTCTTTCGACACTGAAGCTTTCTTT	CAWSASFDTEAFF
TRBJ2-2	TRBV13	.	.	TGTGCCAGCAGCTTAGTTGGCCGCGCGGACACCGGGGAGCTGTTTTTT	CASSLVGRADTGELFF
TRBJ1-1	TRBV3-1/TRBV3-2	.	TRBD1	TGTGCCAGCATTCTACAGGGGGTGAACACTGAAGCTTTCTTT	CASILQGVNTEAFF
TRBJ2-1	TRBV6-5	.	.	TGTGCCAGCAGTCCCAGGGGCGATGAGCAGTTCTTC	CASSPRGDEQFF
TRBJ2-1	TRBV5-1	.	.	TGCGCCAGCAGCTTACGACAGGTTAATGATGAGCAGTTCTTC	CASSLRQVNDEQFF
TRBJ2-2	TRBV7-3	.	.	TGTGCCAGCAGCTATGGAGAAGGTTCGGGCACCGGGGAGCTGTTTTTT	CASSYGEGSGTGELFF
TRBJ2-2	TRBV24-1	few	.	TGTGCCACCAGTGGGGGCAGCAACACCGGGGAGCTGTTTTTT	CATSGGSNTGELFF
TRBJ2-3	TRBV2	few	TRBD2	TGTGCCAGCAGGGTCTCGGGGGGAGATACGCAGTATTTT	CASRVSGGDTQYF
TRBJ1-1	TRBV7-2	.	.	TGTGCCAGCAGCTTAATGAGATCAGGGGCGGGCGGGTCTTTCTTT	CASSLMRSGAGGSFF
TRBJ1-2	TRBV30	.	.	TGTGCCTGGGACGTGGGGGGTCATGGCTACACCTTC	CAWDVGGHGYTF
TRBJ2-3	TRBV6-2/TRBV6-3	.	TRBD2	TGTGCCAGCAGTTACTCGAGACTAGCGGGGGGCCGGAGAGATACGCAGTATTTT	CASSYSRLAGGRRDTQYF
TRBJ2-7	TRBV20-1	few	TRBD1	TGCAGTGCTACAGGGGGCGGGGAGCAGTACTTC	CSATGGGEQYF
TRBJ1-5	TRBV30	.	.	TGTGCCTGGAGCAACGGGGGGTTCGGCAATCAGCCCCAGCATTTT	CAWSNGGFGNQPQHF
TRBJ2-2	TRBV5-1	.	.	TGCGCCAGCAGCTTGGGACAAAACACCGGGGAGCTGTTTTTT	CASSLGQNTGELFF
TRBJ1-5	TRBV18	once	TRBD1	TGTGCCAGCTCATCCGGGACAGACAATCAGCCCCAGCATTTT	CASSSGTDNQPQHF
TRBJ2-2	TRBV10-1	.	.	TGCGCCAGCAGTCTTAGCACCGGGGAGCTGTTTTTT	CASSLSTGELFF
TRBJ1-2	TRBV2	.	TRBD1	TGTGCCAGCAGTGTGAGGACAGGGCCCAGCTATGGCTACACCTTC	CASSVRTGPSYGYTF
TRBJ1-5	TRBV6-5	.	.	TGTGCCAGCAGTTACTCGACGGGTCTCAATCAGCCCCAGCATTTT	CASSYSTGLNQPQHF
TRBJ2-3	TRBV9	.	TRBD2	TGTGCCAGCAGCTCCTTACCTAGCGGGGGGCCTAGCACAGATACGCAGTATTTT	CASSSLPSGGPSTDTQYF
TRBJ2-3	TRBV5-1	.	TRBD1	TGCGCCAGCAGCTTGTTCCCGGGACAGGTCACAGATACGCAGTATTTT	CASSLFPGQVTDTQYF
TRBJ2-1	TRBV7-3	.	TRBD1	TGTGCCAGCAGCTCTGACAGGGGGGGCAATGAGCAGTTCTTC	CASSSDRGGNEQFF
TRBJ1-5	TRBV19	.	TRBD1	TGTGCCAGTAGTACGGGGACAGGAGGTCAGCCCCAGCATTTT	CASSTGTGGQPQHF
TRBJ1-2	TRBV11-2	few	.	TGTGCCAGCAGCCTGGGACTCTCCTATGGCTACACCTTC	CASSLGLSYGYTF
TRBJ1-4	TRBV7-2	.	TRBD1	TGTGCCAGCAGCATCCGGGACAGGGGTACTAATGAAAAACTGTTTTTT	CASSIRDRGTNEKLFF
TRBJ2-6	TRBV6-4	.	.	TGTGCCAGCAGTGAGGGGGGCTCTGGGGCCAACGTCCTGACTTTC	CASSEGGSGANVLTF
TRBJ1-3	TRBV2	.	.	TGTGCCAGCGGAGGCGGGGGCAGTGGAAACACCATATATTTT	CASGGGGSGNTIYF
TRBJ1-3	TRBV27	once	.	TGTGCCAGCAGTTTATACGGACAGGGAAACACCATATATTTT	CASSLYGQGNTIYF
TRBJ1-2	TRBV30	.	.	TGTGCCTGGACAGTCCGGGGAATAGATGGCTACACCTTC	CAWTVRGIDGYTF
TRBJ2-3	TRBV29-1	.	.	TGCAGCGTTGTTTGGGGGGGCCAAGATACGCAGTATTTT	CSVVWGGQDTQYF
TRBJ2-7	TRBV28	once	.	TGTGCCAGCAGTTTGTTCATACGGGAGCAGTACTTC	CASSLFIREQYF
TRBJ1-6	TRBV30	few	.	TGTGCCTGGACCAGACGGGGTGACTCACCCCTCCACTTT	CAWTRRGDSPLHF
TRBJ1-2	TRBV6-5	.	TRBD1	TGTGCCAGCAGTCCGTTAGGGGGCGGCTATGGCTACACCTTC	CASSPLGGGYGYTF
TRBJ1-1	TRBV30	.	.	TGTGCCTGGACCCACACTTGGGGAGACACTGAAGCTTTCTTT	CAWTHTWGDTEAFF
TRBJ2-1	TRBV6-5	once	.	TGTGCCAGCAGCCCCGACAGGATTTCCTACAATGAGCAGTTCTTC	CASSPDRISYNEQFF